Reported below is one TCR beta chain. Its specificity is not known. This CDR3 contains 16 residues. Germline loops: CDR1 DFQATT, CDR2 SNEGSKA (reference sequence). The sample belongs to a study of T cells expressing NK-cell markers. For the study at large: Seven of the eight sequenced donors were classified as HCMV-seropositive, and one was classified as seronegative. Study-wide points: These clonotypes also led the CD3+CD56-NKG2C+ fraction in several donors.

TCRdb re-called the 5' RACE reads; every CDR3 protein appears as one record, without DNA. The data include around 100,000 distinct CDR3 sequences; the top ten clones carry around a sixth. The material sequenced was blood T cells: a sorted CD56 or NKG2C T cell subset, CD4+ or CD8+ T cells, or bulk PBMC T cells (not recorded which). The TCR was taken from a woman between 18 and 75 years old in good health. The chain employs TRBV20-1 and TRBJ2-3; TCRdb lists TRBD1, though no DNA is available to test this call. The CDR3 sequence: CSAGGEQGKFTDTQYF.